The text below deals with one T cell receptor beta chain. What it binds is not known. Total RNA amounting to around 540 ng was the source from which TCR beta cDNA was made with a constant-region primer. Three-round nested multiplex PCR performed with slightly modified ARM-PCR produced the TCR beta libraries. TRBV1-TRBV30 forward primers and a C-beta reverse primer were used in the first two PCR rounds, which each ran for about 9 cycles. TCRdb used MiXCR to reprocess the multiplex PCR reads, holding one entry per CDR3 protein. This sample has about 100,000 distinct CDR3 sequences, with around two thirds found just once. These data belong to a study of tumor-infiltrating lymphocytes in primary liver carcinoma. On the study more broadly: Both sexes were represented among patients, who were 30 to 69 years old. Study outcomes and limitations: Tumor specimens were characterized by a significantly higher top-250-clone fraction than blood (p = 0.039).

Germline V gene lookup returns CDR1 MNHEY and CDR2 SVGAGI. The germline V and J ends were trimmed by 5 bases and 9 bases, with 16 bases remaining between them. The CDR3 contains 13 residues. Co-extracted RNA and DNA came from 20-30 mg of unsorted bulk tissue. Tumor samples each held over 90% viable tumor cells. The clonotype originates from a woman in her sixties with primary liver carcinoma and hepatitis B virus infection. The chain is built from TRBV6-5 and TRBJ1-2; D may be TRBD1 (5 bases). Specimen: liver tumor tissue from sampling region 2. Subset reported: tumor region T2, inferior pole. DNA of the CDR3: TGTGCCAGCAGTACCCACCCCAGGGATAGCTACACCTTC. Protein sequence: CASSTHPRDSYTF.